This record covers a single T cell receptor (beta chain). What it binds is unknown. The source of the sample is a study of blood T cells in healthy people across ages. Findings and caveats of the study: A strong correlation between TCR beta diversity and naive T cell percentage was seen.

The V end lost 2 bases, the J end lost 0 bases, and 8 bases lay between the germline ends. Germline V gene sequence: CDR1 MNHEY, CDR2 SVGEGT. CDR3 length: 15 residues. Combining a sample-barcoded 5' primer with a J-beta primer mix, a second PCR ran for roughly 6 to 12 cycles. A single record per CDR3 protein comes from TCRdb applying MiXCR to the 5' RACE reads. The sample carries 1,800,000 or so distinct CDR3 sequences, about 39% recorded once. The chain employs TRBV6-2 or TRBV6-3 and TRBJ1-5; no reliable D call. Sequenced material: blood. This TCR derives from a human donor in good health. The CDR3 DNA reads as TGTGCCAGCAGTTACGGCAGGAATAGCAATCAGCCCCAGCATTTT. The encoded protein is CASSYGRNSNQPQHF.